This T cell receptor beta chain was sequenced during a study of blood T cell repertoires in COVID-19. The wider study: PBMCs, B-cell-depleted T cells, or T cells were the source of the cDNA or gDNA that made up the material.

Per the authors' pipeline: Reference gene primer amplification in the assay estimated nucleated cell counts. Produced via immunoSEQ multiplex PCR; TCRdb's table is partial and in-frame only. D and trimming come from the DNA, and the V and J calls and clone size come from that table. The sample has roughly 350,000 clones, around 90% seen once. This clone was seen a single time. The receptor was derived from a woman younger than 30 who had recovered from COVID-19. The sequenced sample was peripheral blood.

The CDR3 loop is CASSFDRAGNTIYF. The CDR3 DNA reads as TGTGCCAGCAGCTTCGACAGGGCTGGAAACACCATATATTTT. The chain carries TRBV7-2 and TRBJ1-3, with 7 bases matching TRBD1. The CDR3 consists of 14 residues. CDR1 is SGHTA and CDR2 is FQGNSA in the germline V gene. The trim removed 3 bases at V and 2 bases at J, leaving 1 base unmatched. Supplemented by reference TRBV7-2 and TRBJ1-3, the full variable domain reads GAGVSQSPSNKVTEKGKDVELRCDPISGHTALYWYRQSLGQGLEFLIYFQGNSAPDKSGLPSDRFSAERTGGSVSTLTIQRTQQEDSAVYLCASSFDRAGNTIYFGEGSWLTVV.